This T cell receptor (beta chain) was recovered during a study of blood T cell repertoires in COVID-19. The CDR3 contains 13 residues. Trimming at V came to 1 base and at J to 6 bases, leaving 2 bases not matched to a gene. Germline CDR1 reads SGHRS; CDR2 reads YFSETQ. The repertoire was sequenced with immunoSEQ multiplex PCR; TCRdb's copy has only in-frame clones and lacks some. The sample records under 200,000 clones, approximately 87% being singletons. The sequence derives from a woman aged 60-75 years with COVID-19, enrolled during active disease. The sample was peripheral blood. V usage is TRBV5-1 and J usage is TRBJ1-2, with 8 bases lining up with TRBD1. CDR3: CASSLRQGNGYTF. The DNA for the CDR3 is TGCGCCAGCAGCTTGCGACAGGGGAATGGCTACACCTTC.